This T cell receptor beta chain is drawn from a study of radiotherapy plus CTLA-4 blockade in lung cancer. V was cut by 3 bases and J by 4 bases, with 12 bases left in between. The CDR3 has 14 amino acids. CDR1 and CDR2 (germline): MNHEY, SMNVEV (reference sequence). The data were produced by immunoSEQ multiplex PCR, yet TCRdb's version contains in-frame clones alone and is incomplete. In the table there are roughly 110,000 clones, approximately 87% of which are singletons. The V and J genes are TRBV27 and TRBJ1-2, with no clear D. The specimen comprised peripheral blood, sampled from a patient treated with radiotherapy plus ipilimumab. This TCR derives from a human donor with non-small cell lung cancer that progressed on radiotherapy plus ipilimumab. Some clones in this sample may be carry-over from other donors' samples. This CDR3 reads CASSFTGSSYGYTF. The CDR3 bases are TGTGCCAGCAGTTTTACCGGGAGTAGCTATGGCTACACCTTC.